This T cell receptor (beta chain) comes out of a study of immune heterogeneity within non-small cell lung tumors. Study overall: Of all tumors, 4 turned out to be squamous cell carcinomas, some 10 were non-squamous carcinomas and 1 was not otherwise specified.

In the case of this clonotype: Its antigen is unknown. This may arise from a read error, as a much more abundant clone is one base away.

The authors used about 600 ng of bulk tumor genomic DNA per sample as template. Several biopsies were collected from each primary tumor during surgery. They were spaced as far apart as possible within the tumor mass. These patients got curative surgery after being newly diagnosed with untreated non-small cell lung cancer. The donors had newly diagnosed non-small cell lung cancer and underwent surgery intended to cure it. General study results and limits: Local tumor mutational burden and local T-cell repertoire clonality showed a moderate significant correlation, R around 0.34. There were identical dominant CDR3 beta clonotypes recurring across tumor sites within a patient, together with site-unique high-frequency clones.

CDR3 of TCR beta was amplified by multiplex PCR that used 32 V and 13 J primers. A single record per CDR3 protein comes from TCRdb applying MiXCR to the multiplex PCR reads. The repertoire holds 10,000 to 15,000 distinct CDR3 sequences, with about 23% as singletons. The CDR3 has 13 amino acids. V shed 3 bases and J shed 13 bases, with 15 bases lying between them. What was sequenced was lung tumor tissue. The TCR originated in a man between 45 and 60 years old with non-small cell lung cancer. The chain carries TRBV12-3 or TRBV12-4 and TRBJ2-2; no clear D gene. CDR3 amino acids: CASSFYPHGGLFF. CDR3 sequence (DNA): TGTGCCAGCAGTTTTTACCCCCATGGCGGGCTGTTTTTT.